This entry concerns a single T cell receptor beta chain. The antigen remains unidentified. This record comes from a study of neoadjuvant anti-PD-1 for oral cavity cancer. The overall study: Around day 43, patients without progression received a fourth nivolumab dose before surgery.

Findings and limits, study-wide: Higher pretreatment blood Treg/Th17 ratios correlated with higher pretreatment blood and lower post-treatment tumor TCRbeta clonality.

TCRdb's copy holds only in-frame clones and misses some; the assay was immunoSEQ multiplex PCR. The sample consists of around 17,000 clones, about 66% of them appearing once. CDR1 and CDR2 (germline): SGHDN, FVKESK. V lost 5 bases and J lost 6; bases outside the gene matches: 5. The CDR3 consists of 13 residues. This TCR derives from a person aged 35 to 85 with oral cavity squamous cell carcinoma. This rearrangement joins TRBV14 to TRBJ2-7; TRBD1 matches 9 bases. Material: PBMCs, obtained before nivolumab (anti-PD-1) treatment. The CDR3 loop is CASSYRGPPEQYF. CDR3 coding DNA: TGTGCCAGCAGCTACAGGGGGCCCCCCGAGCAGTACTTC.